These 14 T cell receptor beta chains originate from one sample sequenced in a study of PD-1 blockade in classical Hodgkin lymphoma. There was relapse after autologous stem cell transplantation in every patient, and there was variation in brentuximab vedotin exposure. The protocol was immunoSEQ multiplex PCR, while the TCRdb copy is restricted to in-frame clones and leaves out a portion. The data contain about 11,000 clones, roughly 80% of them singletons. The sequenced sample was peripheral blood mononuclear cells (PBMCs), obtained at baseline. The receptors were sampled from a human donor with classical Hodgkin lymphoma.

CDR3 coding DNA: TGTGCCAGTAGTAACCGGGACTCTGGAAACACCATATATTTT. It is translated as CASSNRDSGNTIYF. The chain joins TRBV19 to TRBJ1-3; D not certain. Per the germline V gene, CDR1 is LNHDA and CDR2 is SQIVND (reference sequence). With 4 bases removed from V and 0 bases from J, the gap between germline ends came to 7 bases. There are 14 residues in the CDR3.

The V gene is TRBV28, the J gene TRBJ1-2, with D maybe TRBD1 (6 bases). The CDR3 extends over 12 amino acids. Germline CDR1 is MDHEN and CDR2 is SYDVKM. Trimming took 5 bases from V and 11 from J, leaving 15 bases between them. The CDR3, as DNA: TGTGCCAGCAGTCTAAAACAGGGAGGTTACACCTTC. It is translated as CASSLKQGGYTF.

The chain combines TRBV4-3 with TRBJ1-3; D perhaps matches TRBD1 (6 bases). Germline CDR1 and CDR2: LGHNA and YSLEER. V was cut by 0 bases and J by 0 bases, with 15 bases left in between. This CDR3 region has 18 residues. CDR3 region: CASSQESGAVSSGNTIYF. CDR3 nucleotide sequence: TGCGCCAGCAGCCAAGAATCAGGGGCCGTATCCTCTGGAAACACCATATATTTT.

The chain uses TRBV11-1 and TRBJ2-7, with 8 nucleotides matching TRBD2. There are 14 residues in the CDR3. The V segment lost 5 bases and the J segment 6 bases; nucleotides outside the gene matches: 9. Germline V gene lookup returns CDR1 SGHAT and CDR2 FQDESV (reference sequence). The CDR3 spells CASSPGGGLREQYF. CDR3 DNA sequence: TGTGCCAGCAGCCCGGGGGGGGGACTTCGCGAGCAGTACTTC.

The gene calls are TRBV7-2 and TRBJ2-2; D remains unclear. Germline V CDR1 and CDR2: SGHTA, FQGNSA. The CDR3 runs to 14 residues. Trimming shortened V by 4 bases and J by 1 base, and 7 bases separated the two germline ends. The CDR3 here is CASSSSLNTGELFF. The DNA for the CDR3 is TGTGCCAGCAGCTCCTCCCTGAACACCGGGGAGCTGTTTTTT.

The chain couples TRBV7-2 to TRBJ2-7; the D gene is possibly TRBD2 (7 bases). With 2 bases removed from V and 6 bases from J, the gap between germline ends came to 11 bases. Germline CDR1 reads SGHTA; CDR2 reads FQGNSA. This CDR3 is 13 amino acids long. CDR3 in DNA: TGTGCCAGCAGCTTAACGGGGGGCTCCGAGCAGTACTTC. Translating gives CASSLTGGSEQYF.

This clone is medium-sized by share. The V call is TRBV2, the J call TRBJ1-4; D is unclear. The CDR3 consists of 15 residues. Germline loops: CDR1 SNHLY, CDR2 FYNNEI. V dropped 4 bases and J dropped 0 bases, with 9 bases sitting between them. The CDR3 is CASSVRAATNEKLFF. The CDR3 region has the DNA TGTGCCAGCAGTGTAAGAGCCGCAACTAATGAAAAACTGTTTTTT.

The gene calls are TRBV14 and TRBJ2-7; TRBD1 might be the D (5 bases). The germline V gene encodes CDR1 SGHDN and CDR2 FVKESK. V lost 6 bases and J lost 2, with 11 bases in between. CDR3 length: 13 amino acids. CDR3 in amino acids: CASRKTGTYEQYF. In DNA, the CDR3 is TGTGCCAGCAGGAAAACAGGAACCTACGAGCAGTACTTC.

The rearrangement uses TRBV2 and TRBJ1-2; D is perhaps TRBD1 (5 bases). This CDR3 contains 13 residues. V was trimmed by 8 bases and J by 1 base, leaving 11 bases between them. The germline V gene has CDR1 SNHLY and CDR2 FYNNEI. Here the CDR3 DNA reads TGTGCCAGCTGTCAGGGAAATAACTATGGCTACACCTTC. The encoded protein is CASCQGNNYGYTF.

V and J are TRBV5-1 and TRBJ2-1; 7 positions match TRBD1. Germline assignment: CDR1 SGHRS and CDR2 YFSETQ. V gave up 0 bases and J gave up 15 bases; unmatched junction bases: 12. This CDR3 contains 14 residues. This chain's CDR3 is CASSLGDRTSGVFF. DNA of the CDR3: TGCGCCAGCAGCTTGGGGGACAGAACGTCAGGGGTGTTCTTC.

The CDR3: CASSQDHLTGKGYTF. In DNA form, the CDR3 reads TGTGCCAGCAGCCAAGATCACTTGACGGGGAAAGGCTACACCTTC. The J gene is TRBJ1-2, the V gene TRBV14; D is ambiguous. CDR1 SGHDN and CDR2 FVKESK come from the germline V gene. V dropped 0 bases and J dropped 8 bases, with 16 bases sitting between them. The CDR3 contains 15 residues.

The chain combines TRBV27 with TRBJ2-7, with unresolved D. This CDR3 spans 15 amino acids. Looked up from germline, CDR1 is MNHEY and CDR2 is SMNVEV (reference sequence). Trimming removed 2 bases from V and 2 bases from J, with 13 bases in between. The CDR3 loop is CASSLLAGSTYEQYF. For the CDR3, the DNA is TGTGCCAGCAGTTTACTGGCAGGTTCAACCTACGAGCAGTACTTC.

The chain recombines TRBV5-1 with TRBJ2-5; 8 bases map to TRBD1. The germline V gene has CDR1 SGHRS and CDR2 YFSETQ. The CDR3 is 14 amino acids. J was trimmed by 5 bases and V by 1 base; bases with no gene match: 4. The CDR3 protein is CASSLYRGTETQYF. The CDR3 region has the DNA TGCGCCAGCAGCTTGTACAGGGGGACTGAGACCCAGTACTTC.

The CDR3, as DNA: TGCAGCGTGAGGACTGGTCCATTGACCCAGTACTTC. Translating gives CSVRTGPLTQYF. The chain has TRBV29-1 and TRBJ2-5; perhaps TRBD2 as D (5 bases). The CDR3 consists of 12 residues. Per the germline V gene, CDR1 is SQVTM and CDR2 is ANQGSEA. With 6 bases removed from V and 7 bases from J, the gap between germline ends came to 15 bases. Supplemented by reference TRBV29-1 and TRBJ2-5, the full variable domain reads SAVISQKPSRDICQRGTSLTIQCQVDSQVTMMFWYRQQPGQSLTLIATANQGSEATYESGFVIDKFPISRPNLTFSTLTVSNMSPEDSSIYLCSVRTGPLTQYFGPGTRLLVL.